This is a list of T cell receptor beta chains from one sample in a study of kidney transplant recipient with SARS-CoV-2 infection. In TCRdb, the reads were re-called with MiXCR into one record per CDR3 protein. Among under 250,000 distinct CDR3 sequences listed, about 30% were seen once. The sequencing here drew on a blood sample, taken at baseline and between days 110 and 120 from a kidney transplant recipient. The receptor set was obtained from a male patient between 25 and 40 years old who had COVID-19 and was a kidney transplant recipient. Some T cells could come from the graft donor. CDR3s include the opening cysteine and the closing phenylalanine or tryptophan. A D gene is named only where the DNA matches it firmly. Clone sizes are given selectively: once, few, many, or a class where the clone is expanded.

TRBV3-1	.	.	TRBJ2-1	CASSQAGKNYNEQFF	TGTGCCAGCAGCCAAGCAGGGAAAAACTACAATGAGCAGTTCTTC
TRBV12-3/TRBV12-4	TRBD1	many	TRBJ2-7	CASSRQGPTPYEQYF	TGTGCCAGCAGTCGACAGGGGCCTACGCCTTACGAGCAGTACTTC
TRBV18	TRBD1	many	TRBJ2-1	CASSPGTGVVNEQFF	TGTGCCAGCTCACCCGGGACAGGGGTTGTCAATGAGCAGTTCTTC
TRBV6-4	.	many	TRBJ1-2	CASSCRFSHGKTYGYTF	TGTGCCAGCAGTTGTCGATTCTCACACGGAAAGACCTATGGCTACACCTTC
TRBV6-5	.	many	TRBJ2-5	CASKKTAYQETQYF	TGTGCCAGCAAAAAGACAGCCTACCAAGAGACCCAGTACTTC
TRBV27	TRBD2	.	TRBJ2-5	CASSLGAGPQYF	TGTGCCAGCAGCCTGGGAGCGGGACCCCAGTACTTC
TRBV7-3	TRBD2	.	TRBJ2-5	CASSPELRGGETQYF	TGTGCCAGCAGCCCCGAACTACGGGGGGGAGAGACCCAGTACTTC
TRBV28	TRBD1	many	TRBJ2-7	CASSSLEAGTDYEQYF	TGTGCCAGCAGCTCGCTTGAGGCCGGGACAGATTACGAGCAGTACTTC
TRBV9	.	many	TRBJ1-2	CASHKRYSRKTYGYTF	TGTGCCAGCCACAAGAGGTACTCAAGAAAGACCTATGGCTACACCTTC
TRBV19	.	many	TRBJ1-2	CASSMRRIFGYTF	TGTGCCAGTAGTATGAGGCGGATTTTCGGCTACACCTTC
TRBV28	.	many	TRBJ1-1	CASRSQGMNTEAFF	TGTGCCAGCAGATCCCAGGGGATGAACACTGAAGCTTTCTTT
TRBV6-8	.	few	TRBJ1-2	CVSSLRIRSRKTYGYTF	TGTGTCAGCAGTTTGAGGATACGCTCTAGAAAGACCTATGGCTACACCTTC
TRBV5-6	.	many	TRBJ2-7	CASSLVGKKAYEQYF	TGTGCCAGCAGCTTGGTAGGGAAGAAGGCCTACGAGCAGTACTTC
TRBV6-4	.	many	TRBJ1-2	CASSLTVSHGKTYGYTF	TGTGCCAGCAGTCTTACCGTCTCACACGGAAAGACCTATGGCTACACCTTC
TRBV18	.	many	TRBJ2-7	CASSPPDGSYEQYF	TGTGCCAGCTCACCACCTGACGGTTCCTACGAGCAGTACTTC
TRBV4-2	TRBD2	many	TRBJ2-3	CASSQESGGGTDTQYF	TGTGCCAGCAGCCAAGAGTCGGGAGGGGGCACAGATACGCAGTATTTT
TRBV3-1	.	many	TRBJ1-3	CASSQTVSGGNTIYF	TGTGCCAGCAGCCAAACCGTTTCCGGGGGAAACACCATATATTTT
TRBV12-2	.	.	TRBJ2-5	CASRSARGKGETQYF	TGTGCAAGTCGCTCAGCCCGGGGGAAGGGAGAGACCCAGTACTTC
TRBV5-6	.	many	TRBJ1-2	CASAFVNSRKTYGYTF	TGTGCCAGCGCTTTTGTCAATAGTCGAAAGACCTATGGCTACACCTTC
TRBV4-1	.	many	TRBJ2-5	CASRRVGGIETQYF	TGCGCCAGCAGAAGGGTCGGCGGGATAGAGACCCAGTACTTC
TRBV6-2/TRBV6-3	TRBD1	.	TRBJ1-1	CASKDRGRSEAFF	TGTGCCAGCAAGGACAGGGGAAGGTCCGAAGCTTTCTTT
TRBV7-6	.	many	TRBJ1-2	CASSSLRESRKTYGYTF	TGTGCCAGCAGCAGTCTGCGTGAATCTCGAAAGACCTATGGCTACACCTTC
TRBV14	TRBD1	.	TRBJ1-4	CASSLQQGIPEKLFF	TGTGCCAGCAGCCTCCAACAGGGGATTCCGGAAAAACTGTTTTTT
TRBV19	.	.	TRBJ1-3	CASSIWEGSSGNTIYF	TGTGCCAGTAGTATTTGGGAGGGCAGCTCTGGAAACACCATATATTTT
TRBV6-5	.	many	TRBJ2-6	CASSESSGANVLTF	TGTGCCAGCAGCGAAAGCTCTGGGGCCAACGTCCTGACTTTC
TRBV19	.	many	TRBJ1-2	CASSNLRTNRKTYGYTF	TGTGCCAGTAGTAATTTACGGACAAATCGAAAGACCTATGGCTACACCTTC
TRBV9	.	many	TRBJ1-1	CASSVVLQNTEAFF	TGTGCCAGCAGCGTAGTTCTCCAAAACACTGAAGCTTTCTTT
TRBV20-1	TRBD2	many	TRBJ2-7	CSAPDLAGGLGAEQYF	TGCAGTGCCCCCGATCTAGCGGGAGGTCTTGGGGCCGAGCAGTACTTC
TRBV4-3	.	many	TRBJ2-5	CASSQDSQGRETQYF	TGCGCCAGCAGCCAAGATTCCCAGGGGAGAGAGACCCAGTACTTC
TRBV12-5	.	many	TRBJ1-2	CASGSIALQGKTYGYTF	TGTGCTAGTGGTTCGATAGCTTTGCAGGGAAAGACCTATGGCTACACCTTC
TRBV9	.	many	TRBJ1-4	CASSHAFGRTDHNEKLFF	TGTGCCAGCAGCCACGCATTCGGACGGACTGACCATAATGAAAAACTGTTTTTT
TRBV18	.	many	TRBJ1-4	CASSPPGGSTNEKLFF	TGTGCCAGCTCACCGCCCGGGGGCTCTACTAATGAAAAACTGTTTTTT
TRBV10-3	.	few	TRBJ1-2	CAISETTQGVRYGYTF	TGTGCCATCAGTGAAACAACACAGGGTGTGCGCTATGGCTACACCTTC